The 24 T cell receptor beta chains in this list originate from one sample, sequenced in a study of CD8+ T cells in alopecia areata. Once RNA had been extracted, it was reverse transcribed into cDNA to act as the sequencing template. Sequencing was performed with immunoSEQ multiplex PCR; in TCRdb, only in-frame clones are kept and a portion is missing. The sample includes a few hundred thousand clones, 67% of them seen just once. Specimen: CD4+ T cells sorted from blood, collected at week 0. The receptor set was obtained from a human donor with alopecia areata.

Here the CDR3 DNA reads TGTGCCAGCAGCGCAAAGGGGGGGCTGGAGACCCAGTACTTC. This codes for CASSAKGGLETQYF. This chain connects TRBV2 to TRBJ2-5; weak D call: TRBD2 (7 bases). CDR3 length: 14 residues. Germline CDR1 SNHLY, CDR2 FYNNEI. V was cut by 6 bases and J by 5 bases, with 16 bases left in between.

The chain couples TRBV4-1 to TRBJ2-2, with a possible D match to TRBD2 (5 bases). The V gene lost 4 bases and the J gene lost 6 bases, with 15 bases spanning the gap. Germline V lookup: CDR1 MGHRA, CDR2 YSYEKL. The CDR3 is 15 amino acids. CDR3 DNA: TGCGCCAGCAGCCTGACTATCGGGGTAGCCGGGGAGCTGTTTTTT. Protein: CASSLTIGVAGELFF.

The CDR3 is CASSPRHLSTDTQYF. The CDR3 DNA reads as TGTGCCAGCAGCCCCCGACACCTAAGCACAGATACGCAGTATTTT. V is TRBV9 and J is TRBJ2-3; D is unclear. The germline CDR1 and CDR2 sequences are SGDLS and YYNGEE. The length of the CDR3 is 15 residues. V was shortened by 4 bases and J by 0 bases, with 12 bases between the two germline ends.

On this clone itself: Other DNA sequences in the sample encode the same CDR3. The gene calls are TRBV30 and TRBJ1-1, with unresolved D. The CDR3 is made up of 11 amino acids. CDR1 GTSNPN and CDR2 SVGIG come from the germline V gene (reference sequence). The germline V and J ends were trimmed by 0 bases and 5 bases, with 4 bases remaining between them. The CDR3 sequence: CAWSVLTEAFF. CDR3 bases: TGTGCCTGGAGTGTACTAACTGAAGCTTTCTTT.

This clone was counted only a few times. CDR3 sequence (DNA): TGCAGCGCCCGGGACAGCGGTGGCGAAAAACTGTTTTTT. Its translation: CSARDSGGEKLFF. The V call is TRBV29-1, the J call TRBJ1-4; 7 nucleotides line up with TRBD1. V shed 7 bases, J shed 8 bases, and the junction held 10 bases outside the gene matches. The length of the CDR3 is 13 residues. Germline loops: CDR1 SQVTM, CDR2 ANQGSEA. Filled out from reference TRBV29-1 and TRBJ1-4, the complete variable domain reads SAVISQKPSRDICQRGTSLTIQCQVDSQVTMMFWYRQQPGQSLTLIATANQGSEATYESGFVIDKFPISRPNLTFSTLTVSNMSPEDSSIYLCSARDSGGEKLFFGSGTQLSVL.

The chain uses TRBV10-3 and TRBJ1-1; D uncertain. Trimming pared 3 bases from V and 4 bases from J, leaving 6 bases between. Per germline, CDR1 ENHRY and CDR2 SYGVKD. The CDR3 is 12 residues long. The CDR3, as DNA: TGTGCCATCAGTGAATTTCGCACTGAAGCTTTCTTT. Residues: CAISEFRTEAFF.

V is TRBV30 and J is TRBJ1-2; 9 bases agree with TRBD1. The germline V gene encodes CDR1 GTSNPN and CDR2 SVGIG (reference sequence). V lost 3 bases, J lost 5 bases, and 4 bases stayed unmatched. This CDR3 spans 13 amino acids. The CDR3 spells CAWSKTGGYGYTF. In DNA form, the CDR3 reads TGTGCCTGGAGCAAGACAGGGGGGTATGGCTACACCTTC.

This clone has just a few counts. The CDR3, as DNA: TGCGCCAGCAGCCAACAACAGGGCACTGAAGCTTTCTTT. It encodes CASSQQQGTEAFF. This chain connects TRBV4-3 to TRBJ1-1, with a possible D match to TRBD1 (6 bases). V was clipped by 2 bases and J by 4 bases, with 8 bases between them. CDR1 and CDR2 from the germline V gene are LGHNA and YSLEER. This CDR3 has 13 amino acids.

The V call is TRBV18, the J call TRBJ1-6, with no clear D. Trimming removed 2 bases at V and 8 bases at J, with 13 bases between. CDR3 length: 15 residues. Germline V gene sequence: CDR1 KGHSH, CDR2 LQKENI. DNA for the CDR3: TGTGCCAGCTCACCAAGGAATATGAGGGATTCACCCCTCCACTTT. It is translated as CASSPRNMRDSPLHF.

V and J are TRBV7-2 and TRBJ1-1; the D gene is possibly TRBD1 (5 bases). The CDR3 covers 15 residues. Looked up from germline, CDR1 is SGHTA and CDR2 is FQGNSA. V was trimmed by 6 bases and J by 4 bases, leaving 18 bases between them. CDR3 in amino acids: CASRALLGLGTEAFF. The CDR3 DNA reads TGTGCCAGCAGAGCCTTATTGGGGCTCGGCACTGAAGCTTTCTTT. The variable domain in full, completed from reference TRBV7-2 and TRBJ1-1, reads GAGVSQSPSNKVTEKGKDVELRCDPISGHTALYWYRQSLGQGLEFLIYFQGNSAPDKSGLPSDRFSAERTGGSVSTLTIQRTQQEDSAVYLCASRALLGLGTEAFFGQGTRLTVV.

This chain links TRBV12-5 with TRBJ1-2; 8 bases match TRBD1. The CDR3 length is 14 residues. The germline CDR1 and CDR2 sequences are LGHNT and FRNRAP. After removal of 0 bases from V and 7 bases from J, the junction contained 4 bases not matched to a gene. The CDR3 region has the DNA TGTGCTAGTGGTTTGGTACAGGGGGTAGGTGGCTACACCTTC. It encodes CASGLVQGVGGYTF.

The J gene is TRBJ2-7, the V gene TRBV25-1, with a possible D match to TRBD2 (6 bases). Germline-derived CDR1 and CDR2 are MGHDK and SYGVNS. The CDR3 extends over 14 amino acids. Trimming stripped 1 base from V and 6 bases from J, with 13 bases between. The CDR3 coding sequence is TGTGCCAGCAGTGAATGGGGGGATTCGAGCGAGCAGTACTTC. Translation gives CASSEWGDSSEQYF.

CDR3 DNA: TGCAGCGTTAGGGAAATTGGGGCCAACGTCCTGACTTTC. Its protein product is CSVREIGANVLTF. The chain has TRBV29-1 and TRBJ2-6; D unresolved. V was trimmed by 5 bases and J by 3 bases, leaving 8 bases between them. Germline CDR1 is SQVTM and CDR2 is ANQGSEA. CDR3 length: 13 residues. The variable domain in full, with the rest retrieved from reference TRBV29-1 and TRBJ2-6, is SAVISQKPSRDICQRGTSLTIQCQVDSQVTMMFWYRQQPGQSLTLIATANQGSEATYESGFVIDKFPISRPNLTFSTLTVSNMSPEDSSIYLCSVREIGANVLTFGAGSRLTVL.

This rearrangement joins TRBV29-1 to TRBJ1-1; D perhaps matches TRBD1 (6 bases). Germline lookup yields CDR1 SQVTM and CDR2 ANQGSEA. Trimming removed 7 bases at V and 1 base at J, with 10 bases between. This CDR3 is built from 12 residues. The CDR3 sequence: CSARQANTEAFF. The CDR3 nucleotides are TGCAGCGCTAGACAGGCGAACACTGAAGCTTTCTTT.

The chain joins TRBV25-1 to TRBJ2-3, with a tentative D call TRBD1 (6 bases). Trimming left V 4 bases short and J 2 bases short, with 10 bases between. Germline V CDR1 and CDR2: MGHDK, SYGVNS. The length of the CDR3 is 14 residues. The DNA of the CDR3 is TGTGCCAGCAGTGCGCAGGGGATCACAGATACGCAGTATTTT. Protein: CASSAQGITDTQYF.

The chain carries TRBV11-2 and TRBJ2-7; a weak D match, TRBD2 (5 bases). This CDR3 has 14 amino acids. Germline assignment: CDR1 SGHAT and CDR2 FQNNGV. V was pared by 0 bases and J by 4 bases, with 10 bases between. The CDR3 loop reads CASSLEGSGYEQYF. The CDR3, as DNA: TGTGCCAGCAGCTTAGAAGGGAGTGGGTACGAGCAGTACTTC.

The chain is built from TRBV30 and TRBJ2-3; tentative D call: TRBD2 (6 bases). CDR3 length: 14 residues. Germline V gene sequence: CDR1 GTSNPN, CDR2 SVGIG (reference sequence). The V end lost 5 bases, the J end lost 0 bases, and 12 bases lay between the germline ends. The CDR3 loop reads CAWRAGWSTDTQYF. The CDR3 coding sequence is TGTGCCTGGCGAGCGGGCTGGAGCACAGATACGCAGTATTTT.

The V call is TRBV30, the J call TRBJ1-2; D is unresolved. The CDR3 runs 14 residues. Germline V gene sequence: CDR1 GTSNPN, CDR2 SVGIG (reference sequence). In DNA form, the CDR3 reads TGTGCATTGGAGATACGGGTTAATTGGTATGGCTACACCTTC. This translates into CALEIRVNWYGYTF.

The rearrangement joins TRBV4-2 to TRBJ2-1, with 7 bases that match TRBD2. The V and J ends lost 4 bases and 0 bases, in that order; junction bases with no gene match: 9. The CDR3 runs 17 residues. CDR1 LGHNA and CDR2 YNFKEQ come from the germline V gene. The CDR3 spells CASSPNRGDSSYNEQFF. The CDR3 nucleotides are TGTGCCAGCAGCCCGAATCGGGGGGATAGCTCCTACAATGAGCAGTTCTTC.

This clone was observed a few times. The rearrangement uses TRBV25-1 and TRBJ1-2, with D unresolved. Per germline, CDR1 MGHDK and CDR2 SYGVNS. The CDR3 loop spans 13 amino acids. V dropped 3 bases and J dropped 6 bases, with 11 bases sitting between them. Here the CDR3 DNA reads TGTGCCAGCAGTGAGAGAAGGGAGGATGGCTACACCTTC. Encoded protein: CASSERREDGYTF.

About this clone: This same CDR3 is encoded by further DNA sequences in the sample. This rearrangement joins TRBV29-1 to TRBJ1-2, with TRBD1 matching over 9 bases. This CDR3 has 13 residues. The ends lost 7 bases at V and 0 bases at J; junction bases unmatched: 3. Germline assignment: CDR1 SQVTM and CDR2 ANQGSEA. This CDR3 reads CSAGTGSNYGYTF. Here the CDR3 DNA reads TGCAGCGCCGGGACAGGGTCTAACTATGGCTACACCTTC.

The chain combines TRBV29-1 with TRBJ2-2; unclear D gene. Trimming shortened V by 4 bases and J by 2 bases, and 8 bases separated the two germline ends. The CDR3 sequence is 13 residues long. CDR1 is SQVTM and CDR2 is ANQGSEA in the germline V gene. CDR3 coding DNA: TGCAGCGTTGGGCAGCCCAACACCGGGGAGCTGTTTTTT. As protein: CSVGQPNTGELFF.

This chain uses TRBV15 with TRBJ1-5, with D possibly being TRBD1 (6 bases). The CDR3 runs 16 residues. Trimming removed 5 bases from V and 1 base from J, with 15 bases in between. Germline CDR1 reads LNHNV; CDR2 reads YYDKDF (reference sequence). DNA for the CDR3: TGTGCCACCAGCCCAGGGGCGAGAGTGAGCAATCAGCCCCAGCATTTT. As protein: CATSPGARVSNQPQHF. The variable domain in full, with the rest retrieved from reference TRBV15 and TRBJ1-5, is DAMVIQNPRYQVTQFGKPVTLSCSQTLNHNVMYWYQQKSSQAPKLLFHYYDKDFNNEADTPDNFQSRRPNTSFCFLDIRSPGLGDTAMYLCATSPGARVSNQPQHFGDGTRLSIL.

A note on this clone: At one of its ends the junction is not consistent with the germline gene, which may arise from a read error. This rearrangement joins TRBV15 to TRBJ1-4; D perhaps matches TRBD1 (5 bases). CDR3 length: 13 amino acids. CDR1 and CDR2 (germline): LNHNV, YYDKDF (reference sequence). CDR3 nucleotide sequence: TGTGCCACCAGCCCAAGGGATGTAGGGGCCGTGGATTTT. This gives the protein CATSPRDVGAVDF.